The next 3 T cell receptor beta chains were all read from a single sample in a study of T cell responses to AZD1222 COVID-19 vaccine. Sequencing used immunoSEQ multiplex PCR; TCRdb keeps in-frame clones, though not all of them. The sample consists of roughly 180,000 clones, 75% to 90% of them appearing once. The sequenced sample was peripheral blood, obtained on day 0 of MenACWY control vaccination. The source is an adult in good health.

The J gene is TRBJ2-1, the V gene TRBV7-3; no firm D call. The CDR3 is made up of 13 amino acids. Trimming shortened V by 0 bases and J by 6 bases, and 6 bases separated the two germline ends. Germline loops: CDR1 SGHTA, CDR2 FQGTGA. Here the CDR3 DNA reads TGTGCCAGCAGCTTAACCTTAGGCAATGAGCAGTTCTTC. Protein sequence: CASSLTLGNEQFF.

The chain recombines TRBV19 with TRBJ1-3; D is perhaps TRBD1 (5 bases). V was cut by 8 bases and J by 0 bases, with 14 bases left in between. The length of the CDR3 is 15 residues. Germline V gene sequence: CDR1 LNHDA, CDR2 SQIVND (reference sequence). This CDR3 reads CASARDVASGNTIYF. As DNA, the CDR3 is TGTGCCAGTGCCCGGGACGTCGCCTCTGGAAACACCATATATTTT.

This clone was detected only a few times. The chain couples TRBV11-1 to TRBJ1-1, with unresolved D. The germline gives CDR1 SGHAT, CDR2 FQDESV (reference sequence). This CDR3 spans 13 amino acids. V shed 2 bases and J shed 5 bases, with 9 bases lying between them. The CDR3 DNA reads TGTGCCAGCAGCTTACTCGCGGGGACTGAAGCTTTCTTT. Translated: CASSLLAGTEAFF.